These 27 T cell receptor beta chains came from one sample sequenced in a study of OX40 agonist ivuxolimab in advanced cancers. TCRdb's copy holds only in-frame clones and misses some; the assay was immunoSEQ multiplex PCR. This sample yields roughly 15,000 clones, of which around 76% are seen a single time; roughly two fifths belongs to the top ten. The input for sequencing was CD4+ or CD8+ T cells sorted from blood, taken in a trial of the OX40 agonist ivuxolimab. These receptors came from an adult with an advanced solid tumor such as melanoma, head and neck, liver or kidney cancer.

The chain employs TRBV7-9 and TRBJ2-3; D not certain. Germline CDR1 SEHNR, CDR2 FQNEAQ (reference sequence). The CDR3 runs 14 residues. The germline V and J ends were trimmed by 3 bases and 8 bases, with 15 bases remaining between them. CDR3 nucleotide sequence: TGTGCCAGCAGCTTGGGCAGCTCCTTAGGTACGCAGTATTTT. This codes for CASSLGSSLGTQYF.

The rearrangement links TRBV27 to TRBJ1-5; D gene unclear. With 3 bases removed from V and 4 bases from J, the gap between germline ends came to 7 bases. The germline gives CDR1 MNHEY, CDR2 SMNVEV (reference sequence). The CDR3 has 13 residues. The chain's CDR3 is CASSLSGNQPQHF. CDR3 DNA: TGTGCCAGCAGTTTGTCGGGGAATCAGCCCCAGCATTTT.

This clone was recorded only once. The chain carries TRBV6-6 and TRBJ2-7, with TRBD1 identical over 7 bases. The CDR3 has 16 amino acids. CDR1 is MNHNY, CDR2 SVGAGI, per germline (reference sequence). The trim removed 1 base at V and 3 bases at J, leaving 9 bases unmatched. Here the CDR3 reads CASSYWDSRPRYEQYF. CDR3 coding DNA: TGTGCCAGCAGTTACTGGGACAGCCGACCCCGCTACGAGCAGTACTTC.

The table lists this clone with a few counts. The chain has TRBV7-9 and TRBJ1-2; D call uncertain. Germline CDR1 reads SEHNR; CDR2 reads FQNEAQ (reference sequence). This CDR3 has 14 residues. Trimming left V 5 bases short and J 0 bases short, with 10 bases between. The CDR3 DNA reads TGTGCCAGCAGCGACACAAATTCTAACTATGGCTACACCTTC. It codes for CASSDTNSNYGYTF.

The chain recombines TRBV10-1 with TRBJ2-3; unclear D gene. The germline V gene encodes CDR1 WNHNN and CDR2 SYGVQD (reference sequence). The CDR3 is made up of 12 amino acids. The V end lost 2 bases, the J end lost 4 bases, and 4 bases lay between the germline ends. CDR3 amino acids: CASSEAADTQYF. The CDR3 DNA reads TGCGCCAGCAGTGAGGCCGCAGATACGCAGTATTTT.

V and J are TRBV27 and TRBJ2-1, with D tentatively TRBD1 or TRBD2 (6 bases each). Germline lookup yields CDR1 MNHEY and CDR2 SMNVEV (reference sequence). The CDR3 has 14 amino acids. Trimming took 2 bases from V and 5 from J, leaving 10 bases between them. The DNA for the CDR3 is TGTGCCAGCAGTTTAGCGGGACATCACAATGAGCAGTTCTTC. Residues: CASSLAGHHNEQFF.

The chain links TRBV27 to TRBJ2-7, with 7 bases matching TRBD1. The V segment lost 4 bases and the J segment 4 bases; nucleotides outside the gene matches: 7. Germline loops: CDR1 MNHEY, CDR2 SMNVEV (reference sequence). The CDR3 length is 14 residues. In DNA, the CDR3 is TGTGCCAGCAGTTCTTGGGACAGAACTTACGAGCAGTACTTC. This sequence encodes CASSSWDRTYEQYF.

The chain carries TRBV6-5 and TRBJ2-5, with TRBD2 identical over 7 bases. Per germline, CDR1 MNHEY and CDR2 SVGAGI. J lost 1 base, V lost 8 bases, and 10 bases had no gene match. This CDR3 has 15 amino acids. CDR3 amino acids: CASGLGGRAQETQYF. The CDR3 coding sequence is TGTGCCAGCGGACTAGGCGGGAGAGCCCAAGAGACCCAGTACTTC.

The rearrangement joins TRBV6-1 to TRBJ1-2; D gene ambiguous. This CDR3 is 13 amino acids long. The V end was cut by 10 bases, the J end by 0 bases, with 12 bases between. Germline V CDR1 and CDR2: MNHNS, SASEGT. Here the CDR3 DNA reads TGTGCCACCCAGGAGTGGTCTAACTATGGCTACACCTTC. Encoded protein: CATQEWSNYGYTF.

The rearrangement joins TRBV9 to TRBJ2-2; 14 bases map to TRBD2. V dropped 2 bases and J dropped 2; count of bases not matched to a gene: 5. The CDR3 length is 18 residues. Germline-derived CDR1 and CDR2 are SGDLS and YYNGEE. CDR3 sequence: CASSVRTSGRRNTGELFF. In nucleotides, the CDR3 is TGTGCCAGCAGCGTCCGGACTAGCGGGAGGCGAAACACCGGGGAGCTGTTTTTT. Combining the CDR3 with reference TRBV9 and TRBJ2-2 gives the whole variable domain DSGVTQTPKHLITATGQRVTLRCSPRSGDLSVYWYQQSLDQGLQFLIQYYNGEERAKGNILERFSAQQFPDLHSELNLSSLELGDSALYFCASSVRTSGRRNTGELFFGEGSRLTVL.

For the CDR3, the DNA is TGCGCCAGCGGAGGACAGGGTAACTATGGCTACACCTTC. Amino acid sequence: CASGGQGNYGYTF. The chain joins TRBV10-2 to TRBJ1-2, with 8 bases that match TRBD1. Per germline, CDR1 WSHSY and CDR2 SAAADI. After removal of 8 bases from V and 1 base from J, the junction contained 3 bases not matched to a gene. The CDR3 has 13 amino acids.

This clone is labeled as medium-sized. The V gene is TRBV15, the J gene TRBJ1-3, with a possible D match to TRBD1 (6 bases). The CDR3 consists of 15 residues. V was trimmed by 0 bases and J by 6 bases, leaving 12 bases between them. The germline V gene has CDR1 LNHNV and CDR2 YYDKDF (reference sequence). The CDR3 loop is CATSREDRPLNTIYF. CDR3 sequence (DNA): TGTGCCACCAGCAGAGAAGACAGGCCCTTAAACACCATATATTTT.

This clone occurred once. V and J are TRBV7-8 and TRBJ2-2; tentatively, D is TRBD1 (6 bases). The CDR3 length is 14 residues. The V gene's germline CDR1 is SGHVS and CDR2 FQNEAQ. V lost 10 bases, J lost 6 bases, and 18 bases lay in between. For the CDR3, the DNA is TGTGCCACCGGAATGACAGGCAACCCCGGGGAGCTGTTTTTT. This sequence encodes CATGMTGNPGELFF.

The chain combines TRBV5-6 with TRBJ1-5; D remains unclear. The CDR3 contains 14 residues. V lost 4 bases and J 5 bases, leaving 13 bases between the germline ends. The germline CDR1 and CDR2 sequences are SGHDT and YYEEEE. The CDR3 spells CASSGWAEYQPQHF. In DNA, the CDR3 is TGTGCCAGCAGCGGGTGGGCAGAGTATCAGCCCCAGCATTTT.

The V gene is TRBV5-4, the J gene TRBJ2-2; D ambiguous. Trimming pared 4 bases from V and 5 bases from J, leaving 6 bases between. CDR1 is SGHNT and CDR2 is YYREEE in the germline V gene (reference sequence). The length of the CDR3 is 12 residues. The DNA for the CDR3 is TGTGCCAGCAGCCAGGAAACCGGGGAGCTGTTTTTT. Protein product: CASSQETGELFF.

The V gene is TRBV6-6, the J gene TRBJ1-4; 8 positions match TRBD1. The V segment lost 2 bases and the J segment 5 bases; nucleotides outside the gene matches: 7. Germline values: CDR1 MNHNY, CDR2 SVGAGI (reference sequence). This CDR3 has 16 residues. DNA of the CDR3: TGTGCCAGCAGTTACCCCGACAGGGGTGGAAATGAAAAACTGTTTTTT. Amino acids: CASSYPDRGGNEKLFF.

This clone was seen a few times. This sequence joins TRBV6-4 and TRBJ2-1; no reliable D call. The V and J ends lost 0 bases and 4 bases respectively, with 4 bases between them. The CDR3 runs 13 residues. Germline CDR1 MRHNA, CDR2 SNTAGT. The CDR3 nucleotides read TGTGCCAGCAGTGACTCGGGGTACAATGAGCAGTTCTTC. Protein product: CASSDSGYNEQFF.

This clone occurred once. The chain recombines TRBV7-9 with TRBJ1-6, with D unclear. Trimming cost V 5 bases and J 1 base, with 15 bases left between them. Germline V gene lookup returns CDR1 SEHNR and CDR2 FQNEAQ (reference sequence). This CDR3 is 17 amino acids long. In nucleotides, the CDR3 is TGTGCCAGCAGCCCCGGGCCTTTGGGGTCCTATAATTCACCCCTCCACTTT. It is translated as CASSPGPLGSYNSPLHF.

The CDR3 loop is CASSVGGGLQETQYF. The CDR3 region has the DNA TGTGCCAGCAGCGTAGGGGGTGGATTACAAGAGACCCAGTACTTC. The J gene is TRBJ2-5, the V gene TRBV9; no firm D call. The CDR3 extends over 15 amino acids. Germline-derived CDR1 and CDR2 are SGDLS and YYNGEE. The V gene lost 0 bases and the J gene lost 2 bases, with 11 bases spanning the gap.

This clone has at least ten counts. The chain recombines TRBV4-1 with TRBJ1-2, with D tentatively TRBD1 (6 bases). CDR3 size: 14 residues. The germline V gene has CDR1 MGHRA and CDR2 YSYEKL. The V and J ends lost 4 bases and 4 bases respectively, with 13 bases between them. The CDR3 nucleotides are TGCGCCAGCAGCCGGGAGTTGGACAGCTATGGCTACACCTTC. This encodes CASSRELDSYGYTF.

The chain combines TRBV28 with TRBJ2-7, with 8 bases matching TRBD2. This CDR3 is built from 14 residues. CDR1 and CDR2 (germline): MDHEN, SYDVKM. After removal of 3 bases from V and 5 bases from J, the junction contained 6 bases not matched to a gene. DNA of the CDR3: TGTGCCAGCAGTTTCTGGCGGGGGGCGAACGAGCAGTACTTC. Its translation is CASSFWRGANEQYF.

The V gene is TRBV7-2, the J gene TRBJ2-3; D is perhaps TRBD2 (6 bases). The ends were cut back, 4 bases at V and 1 base at J, with 9 bases in the middle. The CDR3 has 14 residues. Per germline, CDR1 SGHTA and CDR2 FQGNSA. The CDR3 nucleotides read TGTGCCAGCAGCTGGGACTCCCGCACAGATACGCAGTATTTT. This gives the protein CASSWDSRTDTQYF.

The rearrangement links TRBV12-2 to TRBJ1-1; TRBD1 is the table's D call, not checked against the DNA. TRBV12-2 is a known pseudogene. CDR3 length: 16 amino acids. The CDR3 DNA reads TGTGCAAGTCGCTTTCTCGGGACAGGTATGAACACTGAAGCTTTCTTT. It translates to CASRFLGTGMNTEAFF.

The J gene is TRBJ2-3, the V gene TRBV9; D is unclear. This CDR3 has 16 amino acids. Trimming removed 1 base at V and 3 bases at J, with 15 bases between. The germline V gene has CDR1 SGDLS and CDR2 YYNGEE. CDR3 sequence (DNA): TGTGCCAGCAGCGTAATAGTACAGCCTGGTACAGATACGCAGTATTTT. Translated: CASSVIVQPGTDTQYF.

V gene TRBV10-3 combines with J gene TRBJ1-1; D call uncertain. Germline loops: CDR1 ENHRY, CDR2 SYGVKD. This CDR3 is built from 13 residues. The V end was cut by 3 bases, the J end by 5 bases, with 10 bases between. The CDR3 DNA reads TGTGCCATCAGTGACAGCACGGGGACTGAAGCTTTCTTT. Translating gives CAISDSTGTEAFF.

The rearrangement links TRBV21-1 to TRBJ2-7; TRBD2 reflects the table's D call only, with no check against the DNA. TRBV21-1 is assigned pseudogene status. This CDR3 is built from 14 residues. This chain's CDR3 is CASISDGSGLEQYF. The CDR3 DNA is TGTGCCAGCATTTCGGACGGGAGCGGGTTGGAGCAGTACTTC.

The chain is built from TRBV15 and TRBJ1-4; D is uncertain. The CDR3 runs to 15 residues. Germline V CDR1 and CDR2: LNHNV, YYDKDF (reference sequence). V was pared by 1 base and J by 0 bases, with 6 bases between. In nucleotides, the CDR3 is TGTGCCACCAGCAGAGGCATTACAACTAATGAAAAACTGTTTTTT. Translating it yields CATSRGITTNEKLFF.